The sequence of this TCR beta chain was determined in a study of naive and memory T cell subsets. Findings and limits, study-wide: This RNA-based method may be sensitive to activation-related transcript changes.

Four PCR rounds used nested alpha and beta constant region primers plus the SP2 primer. TCRdb reprocessed the 5' RACE reads via MiXCR and lists one record per CDR3 protein. The table has roughly 30,000 distinct CDR3 sequences, around 15% seen once. By proportion, this clonotype is medium-sized. What it binds is not known. An oligonucleotide containing a UMI was ligated to the 3' end of TCR cDNA. RNA was extracted from around 2.5 ml of whole blood of healthy adults. Reverse transcription used DNase-treated unsorted total RNA, aiming for about 1 to 1000 ng. With 7 bases clipped from V and 5 bases from J, the junction kept 9 bases outside the gene matches. CDR3 length: 14 residues. Germline V gene data show CDR1 as MNHNY and CDR2 as SVGAGI (reference sequence).

The genes are TRBV6-6 and TRBJ2-5; TRBD1 agrees at 8 bases. The receptor was isolated from a female donor in good health. The CDR3 region is CASNPYRGMETQYF. The CDR3 DNA sequence: TGTGCCAGCAACCCATACAGGGGGATGGAGACCCAGTACTTC.